Listed below are T cell receptor beta chains from one sample, sequenced in a study of CD8 T cells in ankylosing spondylitis. MiXCR, run by TCRdb on the 5' RACE reads, gives a single entry per CDR3 protein. The repertoire has about 440,000 distinct CDR3 sequences, approximately 17% of them found once; the top ten carry approximately 1%. The sequencing sample was made of blood, either unsorted or a sorted T cell fraction (not recorded which). The receptors derive from a male donor with ankylosing spondylitis. Each CDR3 is given with its conserved first and last residue. Each record gives: clone size, V gene, J gene, CDR3 protein. Clone size is not always given. Where it is, it says once, few, many or a class for expanded clones.

clone_size: NA
v_call: TRBV5-5
j_call: TRBJ2-2
cdr3_aa: CASSLGPGEAGELFF

clone_size: many
v_call: TRBV18
j_call: TRBJ1-5
cdr3_aa: CASSPQGAGQPQHF

clone_size: NA
v_call: TRBV15
j_call: TRBJ1-3
cdr3_aa: CATSREADVSF

clone_size: few
v_call: TRBV20-1
j_call: TRBJ2-7
cdr3_aa: CSAQEWQGSYEQYF

clone_size: few
v_call: TRBV27
j_call: TRBJ2-7
cdr3_aa: CASATSGISYEQYF

clone_size: NA
v_call: TRBV2
j_call: TRBJ1-3
cdr3_aa: CASRGQGIDGNTIYF

clone_size: few
v_call: TRBV28
j_call: TRBJ1-2
cdr3_aa: CASRSPYGYTF

clone_size: NA
v_call: TRBV6-2/TRBV6-3
j_call: TRBJ2-5
cdr3_aa: CASGAGGSQETQYF

clone_size: few
v_call: TRBV10-3
j_call: TRBJ1-1
cdr3_aa: CAISETQGNTEAFF

clone_size: NA
v_call: TRBV27
j_call: TRBJ1-1
cdr3_aa: CASRQGARGTEAFF